This TCR beta chain was sequenced for a study of post-analysis software for immune sequencing data. Background on the study: The cohort encompassed relapsing-remitting, secondary progressive and progressive-relapsing multiple sclerosis disease courses. Study-wide results and caveats: Five or six TRBV segments (TRBV5-6, TRBV5-1 and TRBV20-1 among them) occurred more frequently in patients than in controls. Versus controls, multiple sclerosis patients showed significantly lower diversity (normalized Chao1).

Germline values: CDR1 SGHDN, CDR2 FVKESK. With 2 bases removed from V and 7 bases from J, the gap between germline ends came to 13 bases. The CDR3 has 14 amino acids. This clonotype was counted a single time. Its antigen is unknown. Libraries were made from TCR beta cDNA, and they carried unique molecular identifiers. Roughly 490,000 cDNA molecules came from around 0.96 to 9.9 million T cells. TCRdb redid the calling of the PCR reads with MiXCR, one entry per CDR3 protein. The sample shows fewer than 850,000 distinct CDR3 sequences, roughly 29% of them seen only once. This chain links TRBV14 with TRBJ2-3; D is unclear. This clonotype originated in a girl aged 5-17 years with multiple sclerosis. The sequenced material came from blood. CDR3 residues: CASSQPPYSYTQYF. The CDR3 DNA is TGTGCCAGCAGCCAACCCCCATATTCGTATACGCAGTATTTT.